Listed below are T cell receptor beta chains from one sample, sequenced in a study of T cell responses to AZD1222 COVID-19 vaccine. Produced via immunoSEQ multiplex PCR; TCRdb's table is partial and in-frame only. The sample lists fewer than 180,000 clones; 90% were seen once. This specimen consisted of peripheral blood, obtained 28 days after the second AZD1222 dose. The receptors were gathered from an adult who received the AZD1222 COVID-19 vaccine. The CDR3 runs from the conserved cysteine through the conserved F or W. The D gene is left open where the match is weak.

D gene | J gene | V gene | CDR3 protein
. | TRBJ2-3 | TRBV12-5 | CASGLQTGTQYF
. | TRBJ1-1 | TRBV19 | CASSATGPNTEAFF
TRBD1 | TRBJ1-6 | TRBV27 | CATRGGWGIDSPLHF
. | TRBJ2-2 | TRBV27 | CASSLRPTGELFF
TRBD1 | TRBJ2-1 | TRBV7-9 | CASSLLTGTGGASYNEQFF
. | TRBJ1-2 | TRBV6-5 | CASSLSLGGDGYTF
. | TRBJ1-1 | TRBV18 | CASSPMVNTEAFF
TRBD2 | TRBJ2-7 | TRBV4-2 | CASSHQNPGLGADEQYF
. | TRBJ2-5 | TRBV6-5 | CASSVDSQETQYF
. | TRBJ2-3 | TRBV3-1/TRBV3-2 | CASSRSPDSTDTQYF
. | TRBJ2-1 | TRBV6-5 | CASSTVVRGFNEQFF
TRBD2 | TRBJ2-1 | TRBV27 | CASNPIAGGWDEQFF
. | TRBJ1-3 | TRBV5-6 | CASSLAARATGNTIYF
. | TRBJ1-4 | TRBV5-6 | CASSQVQGETTNEKLFF
. | TRBJ1-1 | TRBV29-1 | CSVVEGVGTEAFF
. | TRBJ2-7 | TRBV5-1 | CASSLVLNSYEQYF
TRBD1 | TRBJ1-1 | TRBV7-9 | CASSRTGTWNTEAFF
. | TRBJ1-5 | TRBV6-5 | CASSYSISSQPQHF
TRBD2 | TRBJ2-1 | TRBV7-9 | CASSPTSGHRNYNEQFF
. | TRBJ2-3 | TRBV2 | CASSGGAGHWEDTQYF
TRBD1 | TRBJ2-7 | TRBV5-1 | CASSSTGVAGEQYF
TRBD1 | TRBJ1-5 | TRBV12-5 | CASAGTDSNQPQHF